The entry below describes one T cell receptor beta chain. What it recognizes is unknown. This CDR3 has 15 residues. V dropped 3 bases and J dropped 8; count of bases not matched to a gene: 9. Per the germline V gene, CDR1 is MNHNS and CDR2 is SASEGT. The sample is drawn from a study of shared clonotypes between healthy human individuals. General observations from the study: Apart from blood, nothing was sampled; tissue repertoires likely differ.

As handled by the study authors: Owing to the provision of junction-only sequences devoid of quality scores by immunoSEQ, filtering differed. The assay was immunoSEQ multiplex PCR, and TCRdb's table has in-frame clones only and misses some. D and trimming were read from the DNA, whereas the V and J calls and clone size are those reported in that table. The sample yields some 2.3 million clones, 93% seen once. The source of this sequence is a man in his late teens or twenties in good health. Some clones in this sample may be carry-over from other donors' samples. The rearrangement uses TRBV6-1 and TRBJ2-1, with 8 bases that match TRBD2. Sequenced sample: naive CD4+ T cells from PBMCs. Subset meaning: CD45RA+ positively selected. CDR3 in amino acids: CASSDPGLVMYEQFF. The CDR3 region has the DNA TGTGCCAGCAGTGACCCGGGACTAGTTATGTATGAGCAGTTCTTC.